The 14 T cell receptor beta chains below come from one sample, sequenced in a study of metastatic and nonmetastatic thyroid tumors. Before thyroid surgery, none of the patients had received any treatment. Via MiXCR, TCRdb re-called the PCR reads. This repertoire shows about 26,000 clones, roughly 25% found once; its top ten account for 6%. Specimen: blood. The receptors here all came from a female donor with papillary thyroid cancer or a benign thyroid nodule (not recorded which). Some clones in this sample may be carry-over from other donors' samples.

This clone was counted many times. J is TRBJ2-7 and V is TRBV7-9, with a weak D call TRBD2 (6 bases). This CDR3 comprises 12 residues. Trimming took 8 bases from V and 4 from J, leaving 12 bases between them. Per the germline V gene, CDR1 is SEHNR and CDR2 is FQNEAQ (reference sequence). CDR3 loop: CASDEGLYEQYF. The CDR3 DNA is TGTGCCAGCGACGAGGGACTTTACGAGCAGTACTTC.

This clone was detected a few times. J is TRBJ2-7 and V is TRBV27, with 13 bases matching TRBD2. J was trimmed by 7 bases and V by 4 bases; bases with no gene match: 1. Germline V gives CDR1 MNHEY, CDR2 SMNVEV (reference sequence). The CDR3 is 13 residues long. For the CDR3, the DNA is TGTGCCAGCAGTTGGGGACTAGCGGGAGAGCAGTACTTC. Protein: CASSWGLAGEQYF.

Many counts were recorded for this clone. The chain is built from TRBV28 and TRBJ2-1; 16 positions agree with TRBD2. Germline trimming cut 7 bases from V and 4 bases from J; bases unmatched to any gene: 7. CDR3 length: 17 residues. Germline V lookup: CDR1 MDHEN, CDR2 SYDVKM. CDR3: CASNRGTSGRVYNEQFF. CDR3 sequence (DNA): TGTGCCAGCAATCGTGGGACTAGCGGGAGGGTTTACAATGAGCAGTTCTTC.

This clone was found many times. Compared with germline, one end of the junction differs, possibly owing to a read error. CDR3 loop: CASSLGGGTEQFF. CDR3 nucleotide sequence: TGTGCTAGCAGCTTAGGCGGGGGTACAGAGCAGTTCTTC. The chain is built from TRBV7-7 and TRBJ2-1; TRBD2 matches 7 bases. From germline, CDR1 is SSHAT and CDR2 FNYEAQ (reference sequence). The CDR3 runs 13 residues.

The J gene is TRBJ2-2, the V gene TRBV18; 7 bases align to TRBD1. The J segment lost 4 bases and the V segment lost 5 bases, leaving 10 bases of the junction unmatched. This CDR3 spans 16 amino acids. The germline gives CDR1 KGHSH, CDR2 LQKENI. DNA for the CDR3: TGTGCCAGCTCATCCATACCGGGACAGAGCACCGGGGAGCTGTTTTTT. Translated, it gives CASSSIPGQSTGELFF. The complete variable domain, with remaining parts taken from reference TRBV18 and TRBJ2-2, reads NAGVMQNPRHLVRRRGQEARLRCSPMKGHSHVYWYRQLPEEGLKFMVYLQKENIIDESGMPKERFSAEFPKEGPSILRIQQVVRGDSAAYFCASSSIPGQSTGELFFGEGSRLTVL.

This chain uses TRBV3-1 with TRBJ2-7, with 9 nucleotides matching TRBD2. The CDR3 covers 16 residues. The V and J ends lost 2 bases and 4 bases, in that order; junction bases with no gene match: 9. The germline V gene encodes CDR1 LGHDT and CDR2 YNNKEL (reference sequence). The CDR3 sequence: CASSQFAGTSLYEQYF. The CDR3 DNA reads as TGTGCCAGCAGCCAATTCGCCGGGACTAGCCTATACGAGCAGTACTTC.

This clone was seen many times. V and J are TRBV3-1 and TRBJ2-3; D gene uncertain. V was trimmed by 2 bases and J by 1 base, leaving 7 bases between them. The CDR3 extends over 14 amino acids. Germline V lookup: CDR1 LGHDT, CDR2 YNNKEL (reference sequence). The DNA of the CDR3 is TGTGCCAGCAGCCAAAGTCTGGGCACAGATACGCAGTATTTT. Translated, it gives CASSQSLGTDTQYF.

This clone was counted ten times or more. The gene calls are TRBV29-1 and TRBJ2-5; 7 bases map to TRBD2. Germline V lookup: CDR1 SQVTM, CDR2 ANQGSEA. The trim removed 8 bases at V and 5 bases at J, leaving 8 bases unmatched. The CDR3 sequence is 12 residues long. The CDR3 DNA reads TGCAGCACATGGGGGGGGAGCGAGACCCAGTACTTC. Protein sequence: CSTWGGSETQYF.

The table lists this clone with many counts. The chain is built from TRBV5-5 and TRBJ2-3; the match to TRBD2 covers 9 bases. V shed 5 bases, J shed 0 bases, and the junction held 7 bases outside the gene matches. This CDR3 has 16 residues. The germline V gene has CDR1 SGHKS and CDR2 YYEKEE (reference sequence). The DNA for the CDR3 is TGTGCCAGCAGAGGGAGACTAGCGGCAAGCACAGATACGCAGTATTTT. This translates into CASRGRLAASTDTQYF.

This clone qualifies as medium-sized. This sequence joins TRBV5-1 and TRBJ2-1, with TRBD2 matching over 12 bases. CDR1 and CDR2 from the germline V gene are SGHRS and YFSETQ. Trimming removed 4 bases from V and 7 bases from J; junction bases left unmatched: 9. This CDR3 contains 16 residues. The CDR3: CASSQPGLAGPNEQFF. In DNA, the CDR3 is TGCGCCAGCAGCCAACCTGGACTAGCGGGACCAAATGAGCAGTTCTTC. Filled out from reference TRBV5-1 and TRBJ2-1, the complete variable domain reads KAGVTQTPRYLIKTRGQQVTLSCSPISGHRSVSWYQQTPGQGLQFLFEYFSETQRNKGNFPGRFSGRQFSNSRSEMNVSTLELGDSALYLCASSQPGLAGPNEQFFGPGTRLTVL.

There are many counts of this clone. It may be a read error: a sequence one base away is much more abundant. The chain recombines TRBV27 with TRBJ2-6; D remains unclear. There are 12 residues in the CDR3. CDR1 MNHEY and CDR2 SMNVEV come from the germline V gene (reference sequence). The CDR3 nucleotides read TGTGCCGGCAGTCCTGGGGCCAACGTCCTGACTTTC. It encodes CAGSPGANVLTF.

The chain is built from TRBV5-1 and TRBJ2-5; TRBD2 might be the D (5 bases). The CDR3 sequence is 14 residues long. Between the trimmed V and J ends, which lost 2 bases and 2 bases, there was a span of 10 bases. The V gene's germline CDR1 is SGHRS and CDR2 YFSETQ. The CDR3 reads CASSLTREQETQYF. Written as DNA, the CDR3 is TGCGCCAGCAGCTTAACACGGGAACAAGAGACCCAGTACTTC.

This clone was counted between two and nine times. The genes are TRBV6-1 and TRBJ2-2; perhaps D is TRBD1 or TRBD2 (5 bases each). Between the trimmed V and J ends, which lost 3 bases and 3 bases, there was a span of 8 bases. CDR1 MNHNS and CDR2 SASEGT come from the germline V gene. The CDR3 totals 14 residues. CDR3 region: CASSEGTDTGELFF. The CDR3 DNA sequence: TGTGCCAGCAGTGAGGGGACGGACACCGGGGAGCTGTTTTTT.

The chain joins TRBV7-8 to TRBJ2-5; 7 bases fit TRBD2. V shed 5 bases, J shed 1 base, and the junction held 4 bases outside the gene matches. The CDR3 totals 14 residues. Germline V lookup: CDR1 SGHVS, CDR2 FQNEAQ. CDR3 nucleotide sequence: TGTGCCAGCAGCCTTACGGGGGGCCAAGAGACCCAGTACTTC. As protein: CASSLTGGQETQYF.